A selection of T cell receptor beta chains follows, all from one sample in a study of T cell repertoires in cytomegalovirus infection. TCRdb fed the reads into MiXCR, producing one record per CDR3 protein. The table includes almost 500,000 distinct CDR3 sequences, approximately 10% detected once. Sequenced: PBMCs. These receptors came from a human donor in good health (CMV status not recorded). Some clones in this sample may be carry-over from other donors' samples. CDR3s include the opening cysteine and the closing phenylalanine or tryptophan. Each record gives: CDR3 protein, CDR3 DNA, clone size, V gene, J gene, D gene. D genes are given only for firm matches. Not all rows give a size; the values are once, few, many and, for expanded clones, a class.

CDR3 protein: CAISERPGGRGADTQYF; CDR3 DNA: TGTGCCATCAGTGAGCGACCGGGGGGCCGGGGCGCAGATACGCAGTATTTT; clone size: once; V gene: TRBV10-3; J gene: TRBJ2-3; D gene: NA
CDR3 protein: CASSVPRDREGTGELFF; CDR3 DNA: TGTGCCAGCAGCGTTCCTAGGGACAGGGAGGGGACCGGGGAGCTGTTTTTT; clone size: NA; V gene: TRBV9; J gene: TRBJ2-2; D gene: TRBD1
CDR3 protein: CASRRDIGYGYTF; CDR3 DNA: TGTGCCAGCAGACGGGACATAGGGTATGGCTACACCTTC; clone size: few; V gene: TRBV6-4; J gene: TRBJ1-2; D gene: NA
CDR3 protein: CASSGRTGEGTEAFF; CDR3 DNA: TGTGCCAGCAGCGGGAGGACAGGGGAAGGGACTGAAGCTTTCTTT; clone size: many; V gene: TRBV7-9; J gene: TRBJ1-1; D gene: TRBD1
CDR3 protein: CATSDSAIADTGELFF; CDR3 DNA: TGTGCCACCAGTGACTCCGCGATAGCCGACACCGGGGAGCTGTTTTTT; clone size: NA; V gene: TRBV24-1; J gene: TRBJ2-2; D gene: NA
CDR3 protein: CSAFSDLLAGVNEQYF; CDR3 DNA: TGCAGTGCCTTTTCGGACCTACTAGCGGGAGTAAACGAGCAGTACTTC; clone size: NA; V gene: TRBV20-1; J gene: TRBJ2-7; D gene: TRBD2
CDR3 protein: CATSDLTAGETQYF; CDR3 DNA: TGTGCCACCAGTGATTTGACCGCGGGGGAGACCCAGTACTTC; clone size: once; V gene: TRBV24-1; J gene: TRBJ2-5; D gene: NA
CDR3 protein: CAISETSGGEEDTQYF; CDR3 DNA: TGTGCCATCAGTGAGACTAGCGGGGGGGAAGAAGATACGCAGTATTTT; clone size: NA; V gene: TRBV10-3; J gene: TRBJ2-3; D gene: TRBD2
CDR3 protein: CASSDTLAGGLGANIQYF; CDR3 DNA: TGTGCCAGCAGTGACACACTAGCGGGAGGCCTAGGGGCAAACATTCAGTACTTC; clone size: NA; V gene: TRBV6-5; J gene: TRBJ2-4; D gene: TRBD2
CDR3 protein: CASSDAGGNEKLFF; CDR3 DNA: TGCGCCAGCAGCGACGCAGGGGGCAATGAAAAACTGTTTTTT; clone size: many; V gene: TRBV5-1; J gene: TRBJ1-4; D gene: TRBD1
CDR3 protein: CASSVRQGGTEAFF; CDR3 DNA: TGTGCCAGCAGCGTTCGACAGGGTGGCACTGAAGCTTTCTTT; clone size: NA; V gene: TRBV3-1; J gene: TRBJ1-1; D gene: TRBD1
CDR3 protein: CASSLLAGKRDTQYF; CDR3 DNA: TGTGCCAGCAGTTTACTGGCGGGAAAGAGAGATACGCAGTATTTT; clone size: many; V gene: TRBV28; J gene: TRBJ2-3; D gene: NA
CDR3 protein: CASSSSDRRVTYEQYF; CDR3 DNA: TGTGCCAGCAGTTCATCGGACAGGAGGGTTACCTACGAGCAGTACTTC; clone size: NA; V gene: TRBV12-3/TRBV12-4; J gene: TRBJ2-7; D gene: NA
CDR3 protein: CASSLGTGGSTGELFF; CDR3 DNA: TGTGCCAGCAGTTTAGGGACAGGGGGCAGTACCGGGGAGCTGTTTTTT; clone size: many; V gene: TRBV28; J gene: TRBJ2-2; D gene: TRBD1
CDR3 protein: CASSLDGQAGDTQYF; CDR3 DNA: TGTGCCAGCAGTTTAGACGGACAGGCGGGTGATACGCAGTATTTT; clone size: many; V gene: TRBV12-3/TRBV12-4; J gene: TRBJ2-3; D gene: TRBD1
CDR3 protein: CATSRGRQGADTQYF; CDR3 DNA: TGTGCCACCAGCAGAGGAAGGCAGGGCGCAGATACGCAGTATTTT; clone size: many; V gene: TRBV15; J gene: TRBJ2-3; D gene: NA
CDR3 protein: CSARVASGGPGSYNSPLHF; CDR3 DNA: TGCAGTGCTAGAGTTGCCTCAGGGGGCCCCGGGTCCTATAATTCACCCCTCCACTTT; clone size: many; V gene: TRBV20-1; J gene: TRBJ1-6; D gene: TRBD1
CDR3 protein: CASSPDGSGRAEFF; CDR3 DNA: TGTGCCAGCAGCCCCGACGGGAGCGGGAGGGCCGAGTTCTTC; clone size: NA; V gene: TRBV5-6; J gene: TRBJ2-1; D gene: TRBD2
CDR3 protein: CASNDRGGLGAKNIQYF; CDR3 DNA: TGTGCCAGCAACGACCGAGGGGGGCTGGGAGCCAAAAACATTCAGTACTTC; clone size: NA; V gene: TRBV6-6; J gene: TRBJ2-4; D gene: NA
CDR3 protein: CASSVEPGGRTDTQYF; CDR3 DNA: TGTGCCAGCAGCGTAGAACCAGGGGGCAGGACAGATACGCAGTATTTT; clone size: many; V gene: TRBV9; J gene: TRBJ2-3; D gene: TRBD1
CDR3 protein: CAISDGRETQYF; CDR3 DNA: TGTGCCATCAGTGATGGGCGGGAGACCCAGTACTTC; clone size: NA; V gene: TRBV10-3; J gene: TRBJ2-5; D gene: NA
CDR3 protein: CAINEGTGLGYEQYF; CDR3 DNA: TGTGCCATCAACGAGGGGACAGGGCTAGGGTACGAGCAGTACTTC; clone size: few; V gene: TRBV10-3; J gene: TRBJ2-7; D gene: TRBD1
CDR3 protein: CASSMDRGEQFF; CDR3 DNA: TGTGCCAGCAGCATGGACCGAGGGGAGCAGTTCTTC; clone size: many; V gene: TRBV7-9; J gene: TRBJ2-1; D gene: NA
CDR3 protein: CASRRSTYEQYF; CDR3 DNA: TGTGCCAGCAGACGTTCGACCTACGAGCAGTACTTC; clone size: NA; V gene: TRBV6-5; J gene: TRBJ2-7; D gene: NA
CDR3 protein: CASSLGSYWTSGRNEQFF; CDR3 DNA: TGTGCCAGCAGCTTAGGGTCCTATTGGACTAGCGGGAGAAACGAGCAGTTCTTC; clone size: many; V gene: TRBV7-8; J gene: TRBJ2-1; D gene: TRBD2
CDR3 protein: CASSYKRGGQGRVGGTDTQYF; CDR3 DNA: TGTGCCAGCAGTTACAAGAGGGGGGGACAGGGAAGGGTGGGAGGCACAGATACGCAGTATTTT; clone size: NA; V gene: TRBV6-6; J gene: TRBJ2-3; D gene: TRBD1
CDR3 protein: CASSLSTGTNQPQHF; CDR3 DNA: TGTGCCAGCAGCTTATCGACAGGGACTAATCAGCCCCAGCATTTT; clone size: many; V gene: TRBV7-2; J gene: TRBJ1-5; D gene: TRBD1
CDR3 protein: CSAPTGLGNTIYF; CDR3 DNA: TGCAGTGCTCCGACAGGGCTAGGAAACACCATATATTTT; clone size: NA; V gene: TRBV20-1; J gene: TRBJ1-3; D gene: TRBD1
CDR3 protein: CASSSGQGWGADEQFF; CDR3 DNA: TGTGCCAGCAGCTCGGGACAGGGCTGGGGAGCGGATGAGCAGTTCTTC; clone size: few; V gene: TRBV7-9; J gene: TRBJ2-1; D gene: TRBD1
CDR3 protein: CASSQDTPAGDNITCTDTQYF; CDR3 DNA: TGTGCCAGCAGCCAAGATACGCCTGCGGGGGACAACATTACATGCACAGATACGCAGTATTTT; clone size: many; V gene: TRBV14; J gene: TRBJ2-3; D gene: NA
CDR3 protein: CASSHRDRTHEQYF; CDR3 DNA: TGTGCCAGCAGTCACCGGGACAGGACCCACGAGCAGTACTTC; clone size: NA; V gene: TRBV12-3/TRBV12-4; J gene: TRBJ2-7; D gene: TRBD1
CDR3 protein: CASSLGLAASEQFF; CDR3 DNA: TGTGCCAGCAGCTTGGGACTAGCGGCCTCTGAGCAGTTCTTC; clone size: NA; V gene: TRBV5-6; J gene: TRBJ2-1; D gene: TRBD2
CDR3 protein: CASSFVWGTLEQYF; CDR3 DNA: TGTGCCAGCAGCTTTGTGTGGGGCACTCTCGAGCAGTACTTC; clone size: NA; V gene: TRBV5-6; J gene: TRBJ2-7; D gene: NA
CDR3 protein: CASSQEGSGRKPFF; CDR3 DNA: TGTGCCAGCAGCCAAGAGGGGTCAGGGCGCAAGCCGTTCTTC; clone size: few; V gene: TRBV3-1; J gene: TRBJ2-1; D gene: NA
CDR3 protein: CASSLGNRGRNSPLHF; CDR3 DNA: TGTGCCAGCAGCTTAGGGAACAGGGGGCGAAATTCACCCCTCCACTTT; clone size: many; V gene: TRBV7-9; J gene: TRBJ1-6; D gene: TRBD1
CDR3 protein: CASSSHGTGYNEQFF; CDR3 DNA: TGCGCCAGCAGCTCCCACGGGACAGGGTACAATGAGCAGTTCTTC; clone size: few; V gene: TRBV5-1; J gene: TRBJ2-1; D gene: TRBD1
CDR3 protein: CASSAWDNRPDTQYF; CDR3 DNA: TGTGCCAGCAGTGCGTGGGATAATAGGCCAGATACGCAGTATTTT; clone size: few; V gene: TRBV27; J gene: TRBJ2-3; D gene: NA
CDR3 protein: CASSSTHVTDTQYF; CDR3 DNA: TGTGCCAGCAGCTCCACGCATGTAACAGATACGCAGTATTTT; clone size: many; V gene: TRBV7-9; J gene: TRBJ2-3; D gene: NA
CDR3 protein: CASSPGTGGGKETQYF; CDR3 DNA: TGTGCCAGCAGCCCCGGGACAGGGGGCGGGAAAGAGACCCAGTACTTC; clone size: NA; V gene: TRBV2; J gene: TRBJ2-5; D gene: TRBD1
CDR3 protein: CASIGGGRTDTQYF; CDR3 DNA: TGTGCCAGCATAGGCGGCGGGAGGACAGATACGCAGTATTTT; clone size: many; V gene: TRBV27; J gene: TRBJ2-3; D gene: TRBD2
CDR3 protein: CASSPDPRGAQYF; CDR3 DNA: TGTGCCAGCAGTCCCGACCCGAGAGGGGCCCAGTACTTC; clone size: NA; V gene: TRBV11-1; J gene: TRBJ2-5; D gene: NA
CDR3 protein: CASSYGGLGTEAFF; CDR3 DNA: TGTGCCAGCAGTTACGGGGGATTAGGGACTGAAGCTTTCTTT; clone size: few; V gene: TRBV6-5; J gene: TRBJ1-1; D gene: NA
CDR3 protein: CSVEKRDGYTF; CDR3 DNA: TGCAGCGTTGAAAAGCGCGATGGCTACACCTTC; clone size: NA; V gene: TRBV29-1; J gene: TRBJ1-2; D gene: NA
CDR3 protein: CASATWGGDGSYNEQFF; CDR3 DNA: TGTGCCAGCGCCACCTGGGGGGGAGATGGCTCCTACAATGAGCAGTTCTTC; clone size: many; V gene: TRBV7-3; J gene: TRBJ2-1; D gene: TRBD2
CDR3 protein: CANLIRMYGYTF; CDR3 DNA: TGTGCTAATCTAATAAGGATGTATGGCTACACCTTC; clone size: few; V gene: TRBV30; J gene: TRBJ1-2; D gene: NA
CDR3 protein: CASSSGPSGDNEQFF; CDR3 DNA: TGCGCCAGCAGCTCCGGTCCCTCGGGGGACAATGAGCAGTTCTTC; clone size: few; V gene: TRBV5-1; J gene: TRBJ2-1; D gene: NA
CDR3 protein: CSVLPPTGGLTEQFF; CDR3 DNA: TGCAGCGTCCTACCACCGACAGGGGGACTAACTGAGCAGTTCTTC; clone size: NA; V gene: TRBV29-1; J gene: TRBJ2-1; D gene: TRBD1
CDR3 protein: CASNSAATNEKLFF; CDR3 DNA: TGTGCCAGCAACTCCGCTGCAACTAATGAAAAACTGTTTTTT; clone size: many; V gene: TRBV28; J gene: TRBJ1-4; D gene: NA
CDR3 protein: CASSPAVGDNNYGYTF; CDR3 DNA: TGTGCCAGCAGCCCTGCGGTTGGGGATAATAACTATGGCTACACCTTC; clone size: many; V gene: TRBV7-3; J gene: TRBJ1-2; D gene: NA
CDR3 protein: CASSVLRSWFAANEKLFF; CDR3 DNA: TGTGCCAGCAGCGTCCTCCGGTCCTGGTTCGCGGCTAATGAAAAACTGTTTTTT; clone size: many; V gene: TRBV11-2; J gene: TRBJ1-4; D gene: NA
CDR3 protein: CASSPEEVSHEQYF; CDR3 DNA: TGTGCCAGCAGCCCAGAGGAGGTCAGCCACGAGCAGTACTTC; clone size: many; V gene: TRBV7-8; J gene: TRBJ2-7; D gene: NA
CDR3 protein: CSARWTGGDYTF; CDR3 DNA: TGCAGTGCTAGATGGACAGGGGGAGACTACACCTTC; clone size: NA; V gene: TRBV20-1; J gene: TRBJ1-2; D gene: TRBD1
CDR3 protein: CASSWDRERRVSPLHF; CDR3 DNA: TGTGCCAGCAGCTGGGACAGGGAACGGAGGGTTTCACCCCTCCACTTT; clone size: many; V gene: TRBV5-4; J gene: TRBJ1-6; D gene: TRBD1
CDR3 protein: CASSPLGTDRGRETQYF; CDR3 DNA: TGTGCCAGCAGCCCCCTCGGAACCGACAGGGGCCGGGAGACCCAGTACTTC; clone size: NA; V gene: TRBV28; J gene: TRBJ2-5; D gene: TRBD1
CDR3 protein: CASTPSEGLAGVGYNEQFF; CDR3 DNA: TGTGCCAGCACCCCTTCGGAGGGACTAGCGGGAGTAGGTTACAATGAGCAGTTCTTC; clone size: few; V gene: TRBV28; J gene: TRBJ2-1; D gene: TRBD2